Listed here is a single T cell receptor beta chain. This clone was detected a few times. Its antigen is unknown. Base qualities are not provided; no much larger clone lies one nucleotide away. This specimen belongs to a study of shared clonotypes between healthy human individuals (dated by TCRdb to 2018 to 2021). Notes on the research overall: A couple of women and a few men aged 18 to 49 years were included in the cohort. The study deeply sequenced blood TCR repertoires of several healthy adults to estimate repertoire size and the extent of clonotype sharing between individuals. To increase sequencing depth and limit assay-specific biases, TCR repertoire library preparation and sequencing were carried out by different laboratories using diverse techniques. Between about 0.85 and 9.5 billion PBMCs per donor were obtained by leukapheresis.

The CDR3, cysteine through phenylalanine, is 14 amino acids long. Only CDR3 DNA remains: 42 bases, in frame from the first base. For CDR1 and CDR2, the germline V gene lists SGHTA and FQGNSA. V lost 1 base and J lost 8 bases; the stretch between them is 12 bases long. Broad study findings and their caveats: Because the study included only a small number of donors, the genetic and exposure-history diversity represented was limited. Pairwise subsampling indicated that sequencing depth was expected to affect the degree of clonotype sharing among donors. Sampling was restricted to blood, and TCR repertoires in tissue are likely to differ from TCR repertoires in blood.

The donors were healthy, HIV-negative adults with no recently reported acute infections or vaccinations. Every donor was a Caucasian adult living in Nashville, Tennessee, USA. For unsorted samples, 80 million to 100 million PBMCs were counted, and genomic DNA was extracted using the QIAamp DNA Blood Mini kit. After blood collection by leukapheresis, PBMCs were isolated using Ficoll-Histopaque density gradient centrifugation and then cryopreserved in the vapor phase of liquid nitrogen. Using the deep immunoSEQ assay, TCR CDR3 regions were amplified from genomic DNA by multiplex PCR. For each cell subset, the extracted genomic DNA was distributed evenly across all wells of several immunoSEQ 96-well plates, and each plate served as one replicate. For unsorted PBMC, roughly 0.3 ug of genomic DNA, equivalent to around 33,000 T cell genomes, went into each replicate PCR. Ten immunoSEQ deep assay plates were used to sequence unsorted PBMC genomic DNA. Purified libraries were quantified with a Qubit 3.0 fluorometer, sized on a Bioanalyzer 2100, and re-quantified with the KAPA Library Quantification kit. Each immunoSEQ 96-well plate was sequenced on its own single-read 150-cycle Illumina NextSeq 550 flow cell. The authors' pipeline ran thus. Because the immunoSEQ output included only junctional sequences and no quality scores, the filtering could not be the same as the filtering used for full-length reads. Sequences were annotated with PyIR, a Python wrapper for IgBLAST v1.9, using IMGT germline references to assign V/J genes and CDR3. Reads were removed for weak V/J assignments (E-value above 1e-6), missing CDR3, stop codons, out-of-frame junctions, or ambiguous translated residues. V3J clonotypes were defined as sequences sharing an identical inferred V gene, J gene, and CDR3 amino acid sequence. To compute the percentage overlap between repertoires, the number of shared unique clonotypes was divided by the size of the smaller repertoire. Richness of each repertoire was evaluated using RTK rarefaction, the Chao1 estimator, and Recon v2.1 estimates of unobserved clonotypes. TCRdb mirrors the immuneACCESS table, restricted to in-frame sequences. Some clones are absent from its copies; in checked studies, under half trace to an unresolved V gene, and the reason for the others is unknown. V, J and clone size are taken as reported in that table, and D and trimming were inferred from the DNA itself. The sample records about 500,000 clones, more than 70% of which are singletons. The ten largest make up 9.5% to 15% of the sample.

Here the chain combines TRBV7-2 and TRBJ2-1; the D gene is tentatively TRBD1 or TRBD2, each matching 5 bases. The clonotype was recovered from a woman aged 40 to 50 in good health. Some clones in this sample may be carry-over from other donors' samples. The sample consisted of PBMCs. The CDR3 corresponds to CASSLVASRDEQFF. The bases read TGTGCCAGCAGCTTAGTGGCTAGCAGGGATGAGCAGTTCTTC.